This TCR beta chain came from a study of blood T cell repertoires in COVID-19 (dated by TCRdb to 2020 to 2022). Study-wide context: Samples covering the acute and convalescent phases of COVID-19 were provided by collaborators in the United States, Italy and Spain. The prospective study material was composed of cDNA or gDNA derived from T cells, B-cell-depleted T cells, or PBMCs. Deeply sampled blood TCRbeta repertoires from subjects exposed to, actively infected with, or recovered from COVID-19 were included in the dataset. The repertoires were released in a freely available public database meant as a resource for research on the immune response to SARS-CoV-2. Samples were obtained from the ongoing ImmuneRACE study (first 160 participants) and from 1,254 subjects provided by 6 global collaborators. The sample metadata nearly always contained a de-identified subject ID, COVID-19 status, age in years and sex. Where available, HLA class I and class II types were taken from metadata supplied by the sample provider and were not determined by assay-based typing.

This clone was detected only a few times. Its antigen has not been determined. No base quality information exists; no much larger clone differs at one position. At the junction V is shortened by 4 bases and J by 7 bases; bases outside the gene matches: 8. The CDR3 goes from the cysteine to the phenylalanine over 15 residues. Left in the record is the CDR3 DNA by itself, 45 bases read in frame from the first base. The CDR1 and CDR2 encoded by the germline V gene (reference sequence) are LGHDT and YNNKEL. Whole blood was collected in K2EDTA tubes by collaborating institutions according to the institutions' own protocols. For TCRbeta analysis, collaborators shipped samples as frozen whole blood, isolated PBMCs, or DNA extracted from either of those sample types. What the study reported, not specific to this receptor: How much clinical and demographic metadata was included differed by source and by participant, and the metadata was provided uncurated.

The immunoSEQ Assay, a bias-controlled multiplex PCR, was used to amplify TCRbeta CDR3 regions from genomic DNA. The paper's processing steps were these. The number of nucleated cells in each sample was estimated from the amplification of reference gene primers within the assay. To quantify the absolute abundance of each unique TCRbeta CDR3 rearrangement, sequence reads were collapsed and filtered. For each sample, productive Simpson clonality was calculated by taking the square root of Simpson's diversity index across productive rearrangements. The clones in this table, taken by TCRdb from immuneACCESS, are in-frame only. Not every clone is retained; where verified, under half of the shortfall comes from an unresolved V gene, and the cause of the rest is unknown. V and J calls and clone size are as listed in that table; D and trimming were resolved from the DNA. Across this sample there are some 140,000 clones, with around 80% seen only once. The top ten hold 3% to 4.5% of the sample.

The clonotype originates from a man aged 60 to 75 with acute or convalescent COVID-19. What was sequenced was peripheral blood. The V and J segments used are TRBV3-1 (or the pseudogene TRBV3-2) and TRBJ1-4, with 8 central nucleotides matching TRBD1. The sequenced DNA is TGTGCCAGCAGCCCCAGCAGGGGGCGGGGTGAAAAACTGTTTTTT. It translates as CASSPSRGRGEKLFF.